Below, 28 T cell receptor beta chains from the same sample are listed, as sequenced in a study of blood T cell repertoires in COVID-19. The assay was immunoSEQ multiplex PCR, and TCRdb's table has in-frame clones only and misses some. The table lists about 250,000 clones, roughly 86% of them singletons. The sequenced material came from peripheral blood. These receptors were taken from a woman of 80 years or more with COVID-19, enrolled during active disease.

The CDR3 DNA follows: TGCGCCAGCAGCCAAATGAAAGAGAGCTATGGCTACACCTTC. This gives the protein CASSQMKESYGYTF. The chain employs TRBV4-3 and TRBJ1-2; D remains unclear. This CDR3 has 14 amino acids. Germline V CDR1 and CDR2: LGHNA, YSLEER. Trimming stripped 2 bases from V and 4 bases from J, with 11 bases between.

DNA for the CDR3: TGCGCCAGCAGCCCGTTAGCGAAAGATACGCAGTATTTT. This gives the protein CASSPLAKDTQYF. V gene TRBV5-1 combines with J gene TRBJ2-3; tentative D call: TRBD2 (5 bases). The CDR3 has 13 residues. Germline CDR1 is SGHRS and CDR2 is YFSETQ. Trimming stripped 4 bases from V and 5 bases from J, with 11 bases between.

The chain combines TRBV29-1 with TRBJ1-5; 11 nucleotides match TRBD1. J lost 3 bases, V lost 6 bases, and 1 base had no gene match. The CDR3 is 13 residues long. Germline values: CDR1 SQVTM, CDR2 ANQGSEA. CDR3 region: CSVGQGDNQPQHF. The CDR3 bases are TGCAGCGTGGGACAGGGGGACAATCAGCCCCAGCATTTT.

The chain uses TRBV5-4 and TRBJ1-4; D not resolved. The CDR3 loop spans 15 amino acids. The germline CDR1 and CDR2 sequences are SGHNT and YYREEE (reference sequence). Trimming cost V 4 bases and J 5 bases, with 15 bases left between them. The CDR3 region is CASSLGGAGNEKLFF. The CDR3 DNA sequence: TGTGCCAGCAGCCTGGGCGGAGCGGGGAATGAAAAACTGTTTTTT.

For this clone: Other DNA sequences in the same sample also yield this CDR3. The genes are TRBV18 and TRBJ1-5; the match to TRBD1 covers 7 bases. Looked up from germline, CDR1 is KGHSH and CDR2 is LQKENI. The CDR3 spans 14 residues. Trimming cost V 3 bases and J 7 bases; bases outside gene matches: 6. As DNA, the CDR3 is TGTGCCAGCTCACCCACCGGAGGGGGCCAGCCCCAGCATTTT. Translation gives CASSPTGGGQPQHF.

The chain couples TRBV19 to TRBJ1-6, with 8 bases lining up with TRBD1. This CDR3 comprises 14 residues. The ends lost 9 bases at V and 4 bases at J; junction bases unmatched: 5. In germline, CDR1 is LNHDA, CDR2 SQIVND (reference sequence). The CDR3 region is CASTRQGYNSPLHF. CDR3 DNA: TGTGCCAGCACCCGACAGGGGTATAATTCACCCCTCCACTTT.

This sequence joins TRBV27 and TRBJ2-2, with 7 positions matching TRBD2. This CDR3 spans 15 amino acids. From germline, CDR1 is MNHEY and CDR2 SMNVEV (reference sequence). With 7 bases clipped from V and 4 bases from J, the junction kept 9 bases outside the gene matches. CDR3 DNA: TGTGCCAGCAAAGAAACGGGGGGTTTCACCGGGGAGCTGTTTTTT. Protein: CASKETGGFTGELFF.

CDR3 bases: TGTGCCAGTAGTATCATGCAGGGTGGCACTGAAGCTTTCTTT. Translation gives CASSIMQGGTEAFF. This chain uses TRBV19 with TRBJ1-1; a weak D match, TRBD1 (5 bases). The CDR3 totals 14 residues. Germline assignment: CDR1 LNHDA and CDR2 SQIVND (reference sequence). Trimming took off 3 bases at V and 4 bases at J, with 12 bases between the two ends.

The V gene is TRBV7-2, the J gene TRBJ1-5; D not resolved. The CDR3 extends over 13 amino acids. Trimming stripped 0 bases from V and 6 bases from J, with 6 bases between. Germline CDR1 and CDR2: SGHTA and FQGNSA. This CDR3 is CASSLARGQPQHF. Written as DNA, the CDR3 is TGTGCCAGCAGCTTAGCGCGGGGTCAGCCCCAGCATTTT.

This sequence joins TRBV27 and TRBJ1-5; D unclear. The CDR3 spans 13 residues. Trimming stripped 2 bases from V and 9 bases from J, with 11 bases between. CDR1 is MNHEY and CDR2 is SMNVEV in the germline V gene (reference sequence). For the CDR3, the DNA is TGTGCCAGCAGTTTACGGTATCTAGGGCCCCAGCATTTT. It yields the protein CASSLRYLGPQHF.

This chain connects TRBV28 to TRBJ1-5; TRBD1 might be the D (6 bases). The CDR3 has 16 residues. The germline gives CDR1 MDHEN, CDR2 SYDVKM. V lost 8 bases and J 2 bases, leaving 19 bases between the germline ends. The DNA for the CDR3 is TGTGCCAGCCTCGGAGGGGGGGGACGGGGCAATCAGCCCCAGCATTTT. Translating it yields CASLGGGGRGNQPQHF.

The V call is TRBV6-4, the J call TRBJ1-2; 8 bases match TRBD1. Germline assignment: CDR1 MRHNA and CDR2 SNTAGT. V gave up 6 bases and J gave up 7 bases; unmatched junction bases: 10. The CDR3 loop spans 14 amino acids. For the CDR3, the DNA is TGTGCCAGCAGGTGGTATGGACAGGGCTCTGGCTACACCTTC. Protein product: CASRWYGQGSGYTF.

The gene calls are TRBV11-3 and TRBJ2-1, with 8 bases fitting TRBD1. The V and J ends lost 5 bases and 0 bases, in that order; junction bases with no gene match: 9. The CDR3 consists of 17 residues. Germline V gene data show CDR1 as SGHNT and CDR2 as YENEEA. The CDR3 region has the DNA TGTGCCAGCAGCGCCGGGACAGGATCTAGCTCCTACAATGAGCAGTTCTTC. It encodes CASSAGTGSSSYNEQFF. Together with reference TRBV11-3 and TRBJ2-1, the CDR3 gives the full variable domain: EAGVVQSPRYKIIEKKQPVAFWCNPISGHNTLYWYLQNLGQGPELLIRYENEEAVDDSQLPKDRFSAERLKGVDSTLKIQPAELGDSAVYLCASSAGTGSSSYNEQFFGPGTRLTVL.

As regards this clone: This CDR3 is also generated by other DNA sequences in the sample. V usage is TRBV7-8 and J usage is TRBJ1-5, with D possibly matching TRBD1 (6 bases). Germline V gene data show CDR1 as SGHVS and CDR2 as FQNEAQ. The CDR3 is made up of 14 amino acids. V was cut by 5 bases and J by 2 bases, with 10 bases left in between. CDR3 residues: CASSASGGNQPQHF. DNA of the CDR3: TGTGCCAGCAGCGCGTCAGGGGGCAATCAGCCCCAGCATTTT.

A word on this clone: Other nucleotide sequences from this sample produce the same CDR3. This chain joins TRBV18 and TRBJ1-1; TRBD1 matches at 9 bases. Unmatched junction bases numbered 2, after V lost 2 bases and J lost 7 bases. CDR1 is KGHSH and CDR2 is LQKENI in the germline V gene. The CDR3 spans 13 residues. The DNA of the CDR3 is TGTGCCAGCTCACCAAGACAGGGGGGTGAAGCTTTCTTT. Protein product: CASSPRQGGEAFF.

The genes are TRBV6-5 and TRBJ1-2; 9 bases are a match to TRBD1. This CDR3 region has 15 residues. Germline CDR1 is MNHEY and CDR2 is SVGAGI. Trimming at V came to 6 bases and at J to 4 bases, leaving 9 bases not matched to a gene. The CDR3 protein is CASSPLPGQGYGYTF. The DNA of the CDR3 is TGTGCCAGCAGCCCATTACCGGGACAGGGCTATGGCTACACCTTC.

The V gene is TRBV27, the J gene TRBJ2-1; 13 bases align to TRBD2. The germline V gene encodes CDR1 MNHEY and CDR2 SMNVEV (reference sequence). CDR3 length equals 16 residues. The ends lost 4 bases at V and 9 bases at J; junction bases unmatched: 9. DNA for the CDR3: TGTGCCAGCAGTTCCTCGGGGGGACTAGCGGGGACTGAGCAGTTCTTC. Protein: CASSSSGGLAGTEQFF.

The chain is built from TRBV24-1 and TRBJ2-1, with 10 bases matching TRBD1. V dropped 7 bases and J dropped 6; count of bases not matched to a gene: 5. CDR1 is KGHDR, CDR2 SFDVKD, per germline. CDR3 size: 14 residues. DNA for the CDR3: TGTGCCACCAGAGGGACAGGGGAGGGCAATGAGCAGTTCTTC. This gives the protein CATRGTGEGNEQFF.

The chain is built from TRBV5-1 and TRBJ1-1; a weak D match, TRBD1 (5 bases). V gave up 4 bases and J gave up 6 bases, with 16 bases separating them. This CDR3 spans 14 amino acids. Germline V gene data show CDR1 as SGHRS and CDR2 as YFSETQ. CDR3 region: CASSGGLLAAEAFF. The CDR3 nucleotides read TGCGCCAGCAGCGGGGGACTCCTGGCCGCTGAAGCTTTCTTT.

The V and J genes are TRBV2 and TRBJ1-2; TRBD1 matches at 12 bases. This CDR3 spans 17 amino acids. Germline trimming cut 6 bases from V and 0 bases from J; bases unmatched to any gene: 8. Germline CDR1 and CDR2: SNHLY and FYNNEI. The CDR3 sequence is CASSARDRGRANYGYTF. The CDR3 nucleotides are TGTGCCAGCAGCGCACGGGACAGGGGGCGGGCTAACTATGGCTACACCTTC.

The chain combines TRBV5-6 with TRBJ2-3; 14 bases match TRBD2. V shed 4 bases, J shed 4 bases, and the junction held 8 bases outside the gene matches. Per the germline V gene, CDR1 is SGHDT and CDR2 is YYEEEE. CDR3 length: 17 residues. In DNA form, the CDR3 reads TGTGCCAGCAGCCTAACTAGGGGACTAGCGGGGGCAGATACGCAGTATTTT. Translating it yields CASSLTRGLAGADTQYF.

This clone was picked up a small number of times. The gene calls are TRBV7-2 and TRBJ1-2; 9 nucleotides line up with TRBD1. This CDR3 has 15 residues. Per the germline V gene, CDR1 is SGHTA and CDR2 is FQGNSA. V was pared by 5 bases and J by 4 bases, with 8 bases of the junction left unmatched. As DNA, the CDR3 is TGTGCCAGCAGCATCAGCCGGGACAGGGCCTATGGCTACACCTTC. This codes for CASSISRDRAYGYTF.

This chain connects TRBV4-2 to TRBJ2-3, with 10 bases identical to TRBD2. Germline CDR1 and CDR2: LGHNA and YNFKEQ. Losses at the gene ends were 4 bases for V and 2 bases for J; bases not matched to a gene: 3. CDR3 size: 15 residues. In DNA, the CDR3 is TGTGCCAGCAGCCCAACTAGCGGGGTCACAGATACGCAGTATTTT. This translates into CASSPTSGVTDTQYF.

The rearrangement joins TRBV7-9 to TRBJ1-2, with D possibly TRBD1 on 6 matching bases. Trimming pared 4 bases from V and 4 bases from J, leaving 13 bases between. The CDR3 runs to 14 residues. The germline gives CDR1 SEHNR, CDR2 FQNEAQ (reference sequence). The CDR3 DNA reads TGTGCCAGCAGCTCCTCCGTGGGGGCCTATGGCTACACCTTC. It codes for CASSSSVGAYGYTF.

The chain carries TRBV7-2 and TRBJ1-5, with D unresolved. Trimming took 1 base from V and 2 from J, leaving 9 bases between them. The CDR3 runs 15 residues. The germline V gene has CDR1 SGHTA and CDR2 FQGNSA. CDR3: CASSLGMRGNQPQHF. CDR3 in DNA: TGTGCCAGCAGCTTAGGCATGAGGGGCAATCAGCCCCAGCATTTT.

This rearrangement joins TRBV5-1 to TRBJ1-1; D possibly corresponds to TRBD1 (6 bases). The germline gives CDR1 SGHRS, CDR2 YFSETQ. The CDR3 length is 15 residues. V was pared by 3 bases and J by 3 bases, with 15 bases between. The DNA of the CDR3 is TGCGCCAGCAGCTCCCCCGGGGGGGCCCACACTGAAGCTTTCTTT. Protein product: CASSSPGGAHTEAFF.

This clone has more than one count but fewer than ten. The rearrangement uses TRBV19 and TRBJ1-2; TRBD1 matches at 9 bases. Germline CDR1 reads LNHDA; CDR2 reads SQIVND (reference sequence). J lost 3 bases, V lost 5 bases, and 10 bases had no gene match. The CDR3 sequence is 16 residues long. The CDR3 sequence: CASSFPGQGADYGYTF. The CDR3 nucleotides are TGTGCCAGTAGTTTTCCGGGACAGGGTGCGGACTATGGCTACACCTTC.

In DNA, the CDR3 is TGTGCCAGCAGGTGGGACAGCACTAATTCACCCCTCCACTTT. Amino acids: CASRWDSTNSPLHF. The rearrangement joins TRBV27 to TRBJ1-6; 7 bases match TRBD1. From germline, CDR1 is MNHEY and CDR2 SMNVEV (reference sequence). With 6 bases clipped from V and 6 bases from J, the junction kept 5 bases outside the gene matches. The CDR3 length is 14 residues.